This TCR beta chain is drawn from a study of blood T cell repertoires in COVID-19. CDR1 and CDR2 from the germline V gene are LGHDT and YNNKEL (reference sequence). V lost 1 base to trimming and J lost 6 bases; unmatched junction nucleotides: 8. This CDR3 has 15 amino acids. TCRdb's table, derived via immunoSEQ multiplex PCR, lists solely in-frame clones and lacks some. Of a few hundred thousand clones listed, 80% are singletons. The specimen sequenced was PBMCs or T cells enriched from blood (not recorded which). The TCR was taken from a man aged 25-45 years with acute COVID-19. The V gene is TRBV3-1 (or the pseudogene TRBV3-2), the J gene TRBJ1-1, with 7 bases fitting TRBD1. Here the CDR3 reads CASSQAGQYNAEAFF. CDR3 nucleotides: TGTGCCAGCAGCCAAGCGGGACAGTATAACGCTGAAGCTTTCTTT.